This TCR beta chain comes out of a study of T-cell memory formation after mild COVID-19. Findings and caveats of the study: Researchers found some responding clones in pre-infection memory, a sign that cross-reactive memory joined. Clones shrinking between day 15 and 85 showed a balanced CD4/CD8 split, and those that grew later tilted toward CD4+.

TCRdb analysed the 5' RACE reads with MiXCR anew, one entry per CDR3 protein. The top ten clones hold around 3.8% of a sample with around 160,000 distinct CDR3 sequences, roughly 10% of them seen once. The CDR3 is made up of 16 amino acids. V shed 3 bases and J shed 1 base, with 12 bases lying between them. CDR1 is MNHEY and CDR2 is SVGAGI in the germline V gene. About this clonotype: Its antigen remains unidentified.

This chain links TRBV6-5 with TRBJ2-2; D possibly uses TRBD1 or TRBD2 (5 bases each). The material sequenced was PBMCs or a T cell subset sorted from them (not recorded which). This receptor was obtained from a man younger than 35 who had mild COVID-19 (a few samples of this study predate the infection). Cell type and time point are not known. In nucleotides, the CDR3 is TGTGCCAGCAGTTATACCGGGACGGGGAACACCGGGGAGCTGTTTTTT. Residues: CASSYTGTGNTGELFF.